A selection of T cell receptor beta chains follows, all from one sample in a study of cytomegalovirus exposure and HLA in healthy donors. Here immunoSEQ multiplex PCR was the method, and the copy in TCRdb shows in-frame clones only, minus some. The profile covers about 160,000 clones, with about 65% appearing a single time and approximately 3% taken by the ten largest. Sequencing used PBMCs. Receptor source: a woman aged 25 to 39 in good health and CMV-seronegative. CDR3s include the opening cysteine and the closing phenylalanine or tryptophan. A D gene is named only where the DNA matches it firmly. Some rows mark clone size as missing; the rest say once, few, many or name a class of expanded clone.

J gene	clone size	D gene	V gene	CDR3 DNA	CDR3 protein
TRBJ2-1	-	TRBD2	TRBV18	TGTGCCAGCTCAGCTACTAGCGAGTACAATGAGCAGTTCTTC	CASSATSEYNEQFF
TRBJ1-1	-	TRBD1	TRBV7-9	TGTGCCAGCAGCACTGAAAGACAGGGCCTAATGAACACTGAAGCTTTCTTT	CASSTERQGLMNTEAFF
TRBJ2-5	-	TRBD1	TRBV27	TGTGCCAGCAGCTCCATCCCCGGACAGGGCGCCCTCGAGTACTTC	CASSSIPGQGALEYF
TRBJ1-3	-	-	TRBV2	TGTGCCAGCAGTGTACATACAGGGTACTCTGGAAACACCATATATTTT	CASSVHTGYSGNTIYF
TRBJ2-7	-	TRBD2	TRBV7-2	TGTGCCAGCAGCTTAAGCGGGAAATTAAAGGGACACGAGCAGTACTTC	CASSLSGKLKGHEQYF
TRBJ1-2	few	-	TRBV6-5	TGTGCCAGCAGTCGGACATCGAACTATGGCTACACCTTC	CASSRTSNYGYTF
TRBJ2-7	-	TRBD1	TRBV27	TGTGCCAGCAGTGGGACAGGGCGCGAGCAGTACTTC	CASSGTGREQYF
TRBJ2-5	-	-	TRBV4-3	TGCGCCAGCAGCCAAGATGGAGGTGAGACCCAGTACTTC	CASSQDGGETQYF
TRBJ2-5	-	TRBD2	TRBV19	TGTGCCAGTAGTATAACCACGACGGGAGGGCAAGAGACCCAATACTTC	CASSITTTGGQETQYF
TRBJ2-7	-	-	TRBV19	TGTGCCAGTAGTAACGACGAGGGCTACGAGCAGTACTTC	CASSNDEGYEQYF
TRBJ2-7	once	-	TRBV6-5	TGTGCCAGCAGTTACGAGTCCTCCTACGAGCAGTACTTC	CASSYESSYEQYF
TRBJ2-1	-	TRBD2	TRBV27	TGTGCCAGCAGTCTCCCGGGACTAGCGGGAAATGAGCAGTTCTTC	CASSLPGLAGNEQFF
TRBJ1-2	-	-	TRBV28	TGTGCCACCGGAGCGGTGGGCTACACCTTC	CATGAVGYTF
TRBJ2-2	-	TRBD1	TRBV7-9	TGTGCCAGCAGTTACGGGACAGGGTTTATAGGGCCGAACACCGGGGAGCTGTTTTTT	CASSYGTGFIGPNTGELFF
TRBJ1-2	-	TRBD1	TRBV7-9	TGTGCCAGCAGCCTCGGGACAGAATATGGCTACACCTTC	CASSLGTEYGYTF
TRBJ2-1	-	TRBD2	TRBV4-1	TGCGCCAGCAGCCAAGGGCTAGCGGGGGGGGGCAATGAGCAGTTCTTC	CASSQGLAGGGNEQFF
TRBJ2-2	-	-	TRBV28	TGTGCCAGCAGTTTAGGGCTAACCCGGGGCACCGGGGAGCTGTTTTTT	CASSLGLTRGTGELFF
TRBJ1-4	-	TRBD1	TRBV4-1	TGCGCCAGCAGCCAAGTACCGGGACAGGAGAATGAAAAACTGTTTTTT	CASSQVPGQENEKLFF
TRBJ1-5	-	-	TRBV2	TGTGCCAGCAGCCGCCCCCCCCCGGGAAACAATCAGCCCCAGCATTTT	CASSRPPPGNNQPQHF
TRBJ2-3	-	TRBD2	TRBV5-4	TGTGCCAGCAGCTTGGGGGACAGGCTTAGCGGGGGGATCTCAGATACGCAGTATTTT	CASSLGDRLSGGISDTQYF
TRBJ1-1	-	-	TRBV4-3	TGCGCCAGCAGCCAAGTCTGGAACACTGAAGCTTTCTTT	CASSQVWNTEAFF
TRBJ2-2	few	-	TRBV4-3	TGCGCCAGCAGCCAAGACGGGGTTTCTCCCGGGGAGCTGTTTTTT	CASSQDGVSPGELFF
TRBJ2-7	-	-	TRBV6-6	TGTGCCAGCACGCGACGGGTATCCCCTGGCGAGCAGTACTTC	CASTRRVSPGEQYF
TRBJ2-7	-	TRBD1	TRBV5-1	TGCGCCAGCAGCTGGAATGGACAGGCCCTCTCCTACGAGCAGTACTTC	CASSWNGQALSYEQYF
TRBJ1-6	-	-	TRBV6-5	TGTGCCAGCAGTACAGGGCTCTCACCCCTCCACTTT	CASSTGLSPLHF
TRBJ2-7	-	TRBD2	TRBV5-6	TGTGCCAGCAGCCGACCGGGACTAGCATACGAGCAGTACTTC	CASSRPGLAYEQYF
TRBJ2-1	-	TRBD2	TRBV11-3	TGTGCCAGCAGCTCCCTGACTAGCGGGAGCTATGAGCAGTTCTTC	CASSSLTSGSYEQFF
TRBJ1-5	-	TRBD1	TRBV27	TGTGCCAGCAGCCCCTCCCCGACAGGGGAAAATCAGCCCCAGCATTTT	CASSPSPTGENQPQHF
TRBJ1-1	-	TRBD1	TRBV7-9	TGTGCCAGCAGCACGAGGACAGGTGAGAGAGCTTTCTTT	CASSTRTGERAFF
TRBJ2-2	-	TRBD2	TRBV7-3	TGTGCCAGCAGACTAGGGCTAGCGGGGAACACCGGGGAGCTGTTTTTT	CASRLGLAGNTGELFF
TRBJ2-1	-	TRBD2	TRBV7-3	TGTGCCAGCAGCCCAGGACTAGCGCCCAACAATGAGCAGTTCTTC	CASSPGLAPNNEQFF
TRBJ2-4	-	TRBD2	TRBV28	TGTGCCAGCTCCCGGGGGGGGTTAAACATTCAGTACTTC	CASSRGGLNIQYF
TRBJ2-3	-	-	TRBV7-9	TGTGCCAGCAGCTTGTGGCCTCCCGGAGGGGGCATGTCAGATACGCAGTATTTT	CASSLWPPGGGMSDTQYF
TRBJ2-2	-	TRBD2	TRBV5-1	TGCGCCAGCATAGCGGGGGGGCCCGACACCGGGGAGCTGTTTTTT	CASIAGGPDTGELFF
TRBJ2-7	few	-	TRBV4-3	TGCGCCAGCAGCCAACAGGTAGCCTACGAGCAGTACTTC	CASSQQVAYEQYF
TRBJ2-2	-	TRBD2	TRBV5-4	TGTGCCAGCAGCTTGGAGCGGGGGCGCGGCGGGGAGCTGTTTTTT	CASSLERGRGGELFF
TRBJ2-7	-	TRBD1	TRBV10-3	TGTGCCATGGGACAGGGGGCCTCCGAGCAGTACTTC	CAMGQGASEQYF
TRBJ2-7	-	-	TRBV15	TGTGCCACCAGCAGAGCCCCTACCTACGAGCAGTACTTC	CATSRAPTYEQYF
TRBJ2-5	-	TRBD2	TRBV6-5	TGTGCCAGCAGTTCAATAGCGGGGGATCAAGAGACCCAGTACTTC	CASSSIAGDQETQYF
TRBJ1-6	-	-	TRBV4-2	TGTGCCAGCAGTCGCGGGACGGGGAATTCACCCCTCCACTTT	CASSRGTGNSPLHF
TRBJ2-2	once	-	TRBV15	TGTGCCACCAGCAGAGAGGGGGCAGGGAAAAGGGCCGGGGAGCTGTTTTTT	CATSREGAGKRAGELFF